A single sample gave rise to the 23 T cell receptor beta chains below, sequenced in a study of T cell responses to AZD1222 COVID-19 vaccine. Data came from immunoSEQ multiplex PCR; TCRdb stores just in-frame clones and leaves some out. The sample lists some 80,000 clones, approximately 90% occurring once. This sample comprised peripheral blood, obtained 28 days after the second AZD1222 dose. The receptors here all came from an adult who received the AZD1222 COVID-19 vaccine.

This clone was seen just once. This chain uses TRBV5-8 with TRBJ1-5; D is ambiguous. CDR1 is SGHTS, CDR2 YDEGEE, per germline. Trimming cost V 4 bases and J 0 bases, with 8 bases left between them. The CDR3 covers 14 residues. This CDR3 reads CASSGENSNQPQHF. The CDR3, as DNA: TGTGCCAGCAGCGGGGAGAATAGCAATCAGCCCCAGCATTTT.

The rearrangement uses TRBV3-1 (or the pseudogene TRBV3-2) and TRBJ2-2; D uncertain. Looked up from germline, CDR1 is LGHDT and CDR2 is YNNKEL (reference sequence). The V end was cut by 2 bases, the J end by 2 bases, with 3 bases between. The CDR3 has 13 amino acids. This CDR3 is CASSQLNTGELFF. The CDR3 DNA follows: TGTGCCAGCAGCCAACTTAACACCGGGGAGCTGTTTTTT.

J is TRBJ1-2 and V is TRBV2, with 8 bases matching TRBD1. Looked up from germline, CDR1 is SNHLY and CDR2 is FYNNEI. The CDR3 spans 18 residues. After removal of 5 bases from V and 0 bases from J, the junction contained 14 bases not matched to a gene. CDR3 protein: CASSRTGTGAPSNYGYTF. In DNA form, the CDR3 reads TGTGCCAGCAGTAGGACGGGGACAGGAGCCCCCTCTAACTATGGCTACACCTTC.

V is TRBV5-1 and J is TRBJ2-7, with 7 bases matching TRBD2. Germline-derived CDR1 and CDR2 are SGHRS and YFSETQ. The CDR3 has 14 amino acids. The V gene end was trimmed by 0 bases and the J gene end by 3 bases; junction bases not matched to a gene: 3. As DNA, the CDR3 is TGCGCCAGCAGCTTGGTTGCTAGCGGCTACGAGCAGTACTTC. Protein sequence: CASSLVASGYEQYF.

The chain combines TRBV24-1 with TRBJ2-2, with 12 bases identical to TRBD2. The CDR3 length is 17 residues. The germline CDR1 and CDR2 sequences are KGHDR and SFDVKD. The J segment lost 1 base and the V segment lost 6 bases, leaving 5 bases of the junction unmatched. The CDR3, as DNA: TGTGCCACCAGTCCGGCTAGCGGGAGGGGGAACACCGGGGAGCTGTTTTTT. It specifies CATSPASGRGNTGELFF.

The CDR3 DNA follows: TGTGCCAGCAGGGGGATCTATGGCTACACCTTC. This codes for CASRGIYGYTF. This chain connects TRBV2 to TRBJ1-2; D unresolved. V was clipped by 6 bases and J by 4 bases, with 6 bases between them. Germline V gene lookup returns CDR1 SNHLY and CDR2 FYNNEI. The CDR3 runs to 11 residues.

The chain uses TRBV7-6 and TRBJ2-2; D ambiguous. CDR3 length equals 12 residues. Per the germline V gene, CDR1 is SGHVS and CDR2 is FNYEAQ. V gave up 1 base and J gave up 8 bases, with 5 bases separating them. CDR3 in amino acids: CASSLVGGELFF. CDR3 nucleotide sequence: TGTGCCAGCAGCTTAGTCGGTGGGGAGCTGTTTTTT. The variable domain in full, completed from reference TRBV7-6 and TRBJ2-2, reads GAGVSQSPRYKVTKRGQDVALRCDPISGHVSLYWYRQALGQGPEFLTYFNYEAQQDKSGLPNDRFSAERPEGSISTLTIQRTEQRDSAMYRCASSLVGGELFFGEGSRLTVL.

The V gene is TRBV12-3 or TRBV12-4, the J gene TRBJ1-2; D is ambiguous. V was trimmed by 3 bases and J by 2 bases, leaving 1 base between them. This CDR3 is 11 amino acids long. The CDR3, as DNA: TGTGCCAGCAGTTTGAACTATGGCTACACCTTC. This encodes CASSLNYGYTF.

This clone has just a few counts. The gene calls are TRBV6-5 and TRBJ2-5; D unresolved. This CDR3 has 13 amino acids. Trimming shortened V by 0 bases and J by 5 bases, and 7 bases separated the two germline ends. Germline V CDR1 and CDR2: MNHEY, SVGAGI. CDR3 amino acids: CASSYSSGETQYF. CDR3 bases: TGTGCCAGCAGTTACTCGAGTGGGGAGACCCAGTACTTC.

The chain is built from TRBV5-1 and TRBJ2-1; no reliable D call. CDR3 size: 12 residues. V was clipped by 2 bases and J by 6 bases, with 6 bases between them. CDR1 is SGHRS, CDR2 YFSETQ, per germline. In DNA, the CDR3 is TGCGCCAGCAGCTTTCGACCCAATGAGCAGTTCTTC. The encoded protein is CASSFRPNEQFF.

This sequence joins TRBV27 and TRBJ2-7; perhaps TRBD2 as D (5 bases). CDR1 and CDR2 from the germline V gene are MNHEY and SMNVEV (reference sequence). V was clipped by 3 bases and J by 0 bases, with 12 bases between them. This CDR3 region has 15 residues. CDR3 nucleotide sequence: TGTGCCAGCAGTTTGGGAGATATACTCTCCTACGAGCAGTACTTC. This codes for CASSLGDILSYEQYF.

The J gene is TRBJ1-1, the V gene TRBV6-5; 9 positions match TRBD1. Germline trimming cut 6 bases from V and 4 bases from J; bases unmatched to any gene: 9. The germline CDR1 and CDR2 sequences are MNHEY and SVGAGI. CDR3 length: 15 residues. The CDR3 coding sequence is TGTGCCAGCAGAAGGGACAGGGCAGAGGGCACTGAAGCTTTCTTT. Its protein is CASRRDRAEGTEAFF.

The CDR3 DNA reads TGTGCCAGCCTAACAGGGAACGGTGAAGCTTTCTTT. Its protein is CASLTGNGEAFF. The chain links TRBV18 to TRBJ1-1, with D tentatively TRBD1 (6 bases). Germline CDR1 reads KGHSH; CDR2 reads LQKENI. The CDR3 is 12 residues long. Between the trimmed V and J ends, which lost 8 bases and 7 bases, there was a span of 14 bases.

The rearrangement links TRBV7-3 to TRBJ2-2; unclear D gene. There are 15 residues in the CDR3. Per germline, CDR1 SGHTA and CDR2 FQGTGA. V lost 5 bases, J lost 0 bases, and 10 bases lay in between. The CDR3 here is CASSPRGTNTGELFF. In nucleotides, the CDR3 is TGTGCCAGCAGCCCCCGTGGGACGAACACCGGGGAGCTGTTTTTT.

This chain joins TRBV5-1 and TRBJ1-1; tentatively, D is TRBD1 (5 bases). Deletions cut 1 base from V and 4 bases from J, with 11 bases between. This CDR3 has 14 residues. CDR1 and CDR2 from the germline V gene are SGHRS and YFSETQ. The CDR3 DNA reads TGCGCCAGCAGCTTGACCGGGGGATCCACTGAAGCTTTCTTT. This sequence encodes CASSLTGGSTEAFF. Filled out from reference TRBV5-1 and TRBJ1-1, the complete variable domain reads KAGVTQTPRYLIKTRGQQVTLSCSPISGHRSVSWYQQTPGQGLQFLFEYFSETQRNKGNFPGRFSGRQFSNSRSEMNVSTLELGDSALYLCASSLTGGSTEAFFGQGTRLTVV.

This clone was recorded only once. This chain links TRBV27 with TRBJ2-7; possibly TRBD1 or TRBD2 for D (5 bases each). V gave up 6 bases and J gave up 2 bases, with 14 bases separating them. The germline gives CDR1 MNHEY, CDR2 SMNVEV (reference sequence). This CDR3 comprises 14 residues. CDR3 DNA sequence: TGTGCCAGCAGCCATTGGGACGGAGCCTACGAGCAGTACTTC. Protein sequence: CASSHWDGAYEQYF.

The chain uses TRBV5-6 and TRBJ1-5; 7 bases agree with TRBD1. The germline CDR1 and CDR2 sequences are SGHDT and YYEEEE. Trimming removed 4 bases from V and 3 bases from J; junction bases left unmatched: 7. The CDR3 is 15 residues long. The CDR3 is CASSTRQGNNQPQHF. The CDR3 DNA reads TGTGCCAGCAGCACTCGACAGGGCAACAATCAGCCCCAGCATTTT.

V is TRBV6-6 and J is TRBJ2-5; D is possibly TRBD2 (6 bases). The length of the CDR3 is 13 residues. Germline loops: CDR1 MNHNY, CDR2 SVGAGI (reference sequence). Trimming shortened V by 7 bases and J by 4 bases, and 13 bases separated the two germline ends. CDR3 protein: CASTKAGGETQYF. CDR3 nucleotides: TGTGCCAGCACTAAAGCGGGCGGAGAGACCCAGTACTTC.

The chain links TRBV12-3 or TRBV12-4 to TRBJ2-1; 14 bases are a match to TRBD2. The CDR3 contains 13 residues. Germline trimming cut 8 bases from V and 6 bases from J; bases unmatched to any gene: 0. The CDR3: CASGLAGGNEQFF. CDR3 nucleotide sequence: TGTGCCAGCGGACTAGCGGGGGGCAATGAGCAGTTCTTC.

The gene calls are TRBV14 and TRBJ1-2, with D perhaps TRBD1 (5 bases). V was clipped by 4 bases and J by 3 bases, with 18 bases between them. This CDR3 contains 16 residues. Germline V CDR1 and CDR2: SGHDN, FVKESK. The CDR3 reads CASSLSGQLLDYGYTF. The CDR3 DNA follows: TGTGCCAGCAGCCTTTCCGGACAACTCCTGGACTATGGCTACACCTTC.

The CDR3 spells CASSWGGGRINQPQHF. The CDR3 DNA is TGTGCCAGCAGTTGGGGTGGGGGTCGGATCAATCAGCCCCAGCATTTT. The chain carries TRBV27 and TRBJ1-5; D possibly corresponds to TRBD1 (5 bases). This CDR3 is built from 16 residues. The V gene lost 4 bases and the J gene lost 3 bases, with 16 bases spanning the gap. CDR1 and CDR2 from the germline V gene are MNHEY and SMNVEV (reference sequence).

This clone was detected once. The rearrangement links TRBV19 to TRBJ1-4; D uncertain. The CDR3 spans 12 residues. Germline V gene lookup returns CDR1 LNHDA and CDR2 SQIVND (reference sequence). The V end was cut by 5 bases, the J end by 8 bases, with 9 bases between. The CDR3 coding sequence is TGTGCCAGTAGTTCCCCCCGAGAAAAACTGTTTTTT. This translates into CASSSPREKLFF.

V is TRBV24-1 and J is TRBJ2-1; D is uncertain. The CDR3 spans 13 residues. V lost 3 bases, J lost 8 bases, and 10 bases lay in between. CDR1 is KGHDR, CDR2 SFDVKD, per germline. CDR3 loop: CATSDVGLDEQFF. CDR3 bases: TGTGCCACCAGTGATGTGGGTTTAGATGAGCAGTTCTTC.